A single sample gave rise to the 12 T cell receptor beta chains below, sequenced in a study of blood T cell repertoires in COVID-19. Only in-frame clones appear in the TCRdb table, and some are missing; sequencing was by immunoSEQ multiplex PCR. Of tens of thousands of clones listed, roughly 86% are singletons. Specimen: peripheral blood. Source of these receptors: a man in his fifties with active or convalescent COVID-19.

The V gene is TRBV4-1, the J gene TRBJ1-1; D is uncertain. CDR3 length: 14 residues. The V gene lost 1 base and the J gene lost 3 bases, with 9 bases spanning the gap. The germline CDR1 and CDR2 sequences are MGHRA and YSYEKL. The CDR3 bases are TGCGCCAGCAGCCAAGCGTGGAGGGACACTGAAGCTTTCTTT. It encodes CASSQAWRDTEAFF.

The rearrangement uses TRBV5-1 and TRBJ1-6; D may be TRBD1 (5 bases). Germline V gene data show CDR1 as SGHRS and CDR2 as YFSETQ. CDR3 size: 13 residues. Trimming removed 5 bases at V and 6 bases at J, with 9 bases between. CDR3 sequence reads: CASRGAANSPLHF. The CDR3 region has the DNA TGCGCCAGCAGAGGGGCTGCTAATTCACCCCTCCACTTT.

This chain uses TRBV11-2 with TRBJ2-7; perhaps TRBD1 as D (5 bases). Trimming removed 0 bases at V and 3 bases at J, with 12 bases between. Germline V lookup: CDR1 SGHAT, CDR2 FQNNGV. The CDR3 spans 15 residues. The CDR3 is CASSLEGAGNYEQYF. The CDR3 DNA reads as TGTGCCAGCAGCTTAGAAGGTGCAGGGAACTACGAGCAGTACTTC.

CDR3 in amino acids: CASSPSSPGSSTDTQYF. As DNA, the CDR3 is TGTGCCAGCAGCCCTTCAAGCCCGGGGTCGAGCACAGATACGCAGTATTTT. The chain is built from TRBV3-1 (or the pseudogene TRBV3-2) and TRBJ2-3; the D gene is possibly TRBD2 (5 bases). The CDR3 runs to 17 residues. Germline V lookup: CDR1 LGHDT, CDR2 YNNKEL (reference sequence). The V end was cut by 4 bases, the J end by 0 bases, with 17 bases between.

V gene TRBV9 combines with J gene TRBJ2-5; the D is unclear. This CDR3 contains 14 residues. V dropped 3 bases and J dropped 5 bases, with 14 bases sitting between them. From germline, CDR1 is SGDLS and CDR2 YYNGEE. The CDR3 bases are TGTGCCAGCAGCGGCCAGAACTCGGGTGAGACCCAGTACTTC. Residues: CASSGQNSGETQYF.

The chain employs TRBV5-4 and TRBJ2-5, with TRBD2 identical over 10 bases. The germline V gene encodes CDR1 SGHNT and CDR2 YYREEE (reference sequence). The CDR3 runs to 15 residues. V was pared by 2 bases and J by 2 bases, with 3 bases of the junction left unmatched. The chain's CDR3 is CASSFSSGSQETQYF. Here the CDR3 DNA reads TGTGCCAGCAGCTTTTCTAGCGGGAGTCAAGAGACCCAGTACTTC. The complete variable domain, with remaining parts taken from reference TRBV5-4 and TRBJ2-5, reads ETGVTQSPTHLIKTRGQQVTLRCSSQSGHNTVSWYQQALGQGPQFIFQYYREEENGRGNFPPRFSGLQFPNYSSELNVNALELDDSALYLCASSFSSGSQETQYFGPGTRLLVL.

V usage is TRBV18 and J usage is TRBJ1-4; D perhaps matches TRBD1 (5 bases). Between the trimmed V and J ends, which lost 3 bases and 0 bases, there was a span of 8 bases. The CDR3 is 15 residues long. Germline V CDR1 and CDR2: KGHSH, LQKENI. CDR3 DNA sequence: TGTGCCAGCTCACCTTTGACAGCAACTAATGAAAAACTGTTTTTT. It encodes CASSPLTATNEKLFF.

The V gene is TRBV10-1, the J gene TRBJ2-5; a weak D match, TRBD2 (5 bases). The CDR3 runs to 14 residues. Trimming took off 0 bases at V and 4 bases at J, with 9 bases between the two ends. Per the germline V gene, CDR1 is WNHNN and CDR2 is SYGVQD (reference sequence). Written as DNA, the CDR3 is TGCGCCAGCAGTGAGTCTGGAGGCAGAGAGACCCAGTACTTC. Protein product: CASSESGGRETQYF.

The V gene is TRBV19, the J gene TRBJ1-1; TRBD1 matches at 7 bases. This CDR3 contains 14 residues. Germline-derived CDR1 and CDR2 are LNHDA and SQIVND (reference sequence). V dropped 4 bases and J dropped 1; count of bases not matched to a gene: 3. CDR3 nucleotides: TGTGCCAGTAGTAGAACAGGGGCGAACACTGAAGCTTTCTTT. This encodes CASSRTGANTEAFF.

J is TRBJ1-4 and V is TRBV11-2; 8 bases align to TRBD1. Germline CDR1 and CDR2: SGHAT and FQNNGV. The ends lost 4 bases at V and 4 bases at J; junction bases unmatched: 5. This CDR3 contains 15 residues. The CDR3, as DNA: TGTGCCAGCAGCTCCCAGGGGGCCAGTAATGAAAAACTGTTTTTT. Its protein is CASSSQGASNEKLFF. Full variable domain (rest looked up from reference TRBV11-2 and TRBJ1-4): EAGVAQSPRYKIIEKRQSVAFWCNPISGHATLYWYQQILGQGPKLLIQFQNNGVVDDSQLPKDRFSAERLKGVDSTLKIQPAKLEDSAVYLCASSSQGASNEKLFFGSGTQLSVL.

This clone was recorded only once. The CDR3 DNA reads as TGTGCCAGCAGCCTTGCAACTAATGAAAAACTGTTTTTT. Residues: CASSLATNEKLFF. The V and J genes are TRBV7-9 and TRBJ1-4; D gene unclear. Germline V gene lookup returns CDR1 SEHNR and CDR2 FQNEAQ (reference sequence). Trimming cost V 5 bases and J 0 bases, with 4 bases left between them. The CDR3 extends over 13 amino acids.

This clone has more than one count but fewer than ten. The V call is TRBV7-2, the J call TRBJ1-1; D ambiguous. Germline V gene lookup returns CDR1 SGHTA and CDR2 FQGNSA. This CDR3 contains 15 residues. V dropped 5 bases and J dropped 7 bases, with 20 bases sitting between them. The DNA for the CDR3 is TGTGCCAGCAGCCCTTCGATTGTAGCTTCCTTTGAAGCTTTCTTT. Translated: CASSPSIVASFEAFF.